The source of this T cell receptor (beta chain) is a study of PD-L1 blockade in urothelial cancer. As for the study in general: At 3 weeks after treatment start (second dose) and again at 6 weeks, blood was analyzed. Whole-study findings and limits: Blood clones associated with the tumor expanded more at 3 weeks in durable-benefit patients.

Looked up from germline, CDR1 is SGHRS and CDR2 is YFSETQ. CDR3 size: 14 residues. The V end was cut by 0 bases, the J end by 1 base, with 7 bases between. Noted time point: pretreatment peripheral blood. Patients yielded 1 to 8 samples each, pretreatment and on-treatment. Some clones are missing from TCRdb's copy, which holds only in-frame ones; the method was immunoSEQ multiplex PCR. The sample records some 56,000 clones, approximately 80% being singletons. Note on this clone: Its specificity is not known.

Sequenced here: PBMCs, sampled around atezolizumab (anti-PD-L1) treatment. The clonotype originates from a man in his fifties with urothelial cancer. The chain links TRBV5-1 to TRBJ2-5, with D possibly TRBD2 on 6 matching bases. The CDR3 DNA follows: TGCGCCAGCAGCTTGGGCGGGGTCCAAGAGACCCAGTACTTC. It translates to CASSLGGVQETQYF.